This entry lists 14 T cell receptor beta chains sequenced from one sample in a study of regulatory T cells in long-lasting Graves disease. Noted time point: newly diagnosed GD, antithyroid drugs for less than 3 months. Making the TCR library involved RNA that had been extracted from PBMCs. Construction of TCR beta libraries relied on iRepertoire HTBI primers and on Arm-PCR targeting CDR3 regions. TCRdb processed the multiplex PCR reads anew with MiXCR; each CDR3 protein has one entry. The sample records some 490,000 distinct CDR3 sequences, about 11% being singletons. These data are also associated with another study on T cells in Graves' hyperthyroidism and ophthalmopathy.

This specimen was peripheral blood mononuclear cells (PBMCs), taken at new diagnosis, from a patient treated with antithyroid drugs. All receptors come from a young woman with Graves disease.

This clonotype was counted at least ten times. V gene TRBV28 combines with J gene TRBJ2-7; 8 bases align to TRBD1. CDR1 MDHEN and CDR2 SYDVKM come from the germline V gene. V shed 0 bases and J 2 bases; nucleotides not matched to a gene: 6. The length of the CDR3 is 16 residues. The CDR3 DNA reads as TGTGCCAGCAGTTTATGGGGGACAGGCGCTCCCTACGAGCAGTACTTC. This translates into CASSLWGTGAPYEQYF.

There are many counts of this clonotype. The rearrangement uses TRBV4-3 and TRBJ2-7, with D possibly TRBD2 on 5 matching bases. This CDR3 has 15 residues. The germline V gene has CDR1 LGHNA and CDR2 YSLEER. Trimming took off 0 bases at V and 2 bases at J, with 11 bases between the two ends. For the CDR3, the DNA is TGCGCCAGCAGCCAAGATCGAGGGCCGGCCTACGAGCAGTACTTC. Translation: CASSQDRGPAYEQYF.

In regard to this clonotype: A read error may explain this, as a much larger clone is one base away. This rearrangement joins TRBV12-3 or TRBV12-4 to TRBJ1-1; 7 nucleotides align to TRBD1. The CDR3 has 14 residues. The CDR3 DNA reads TGTGCCATCAGTTTAGAGGGGGCCGTCACTGAAGCTTTCTTT. Translated: CAISLEGAVTEAFF.

The rearrangement links TRBV6-5 to TRBJ1-3, with D possibly being TRBD1 (5 bases). V was clipped by 4 bases and J by 0 bases, with 7 bases between them. The germline CDR1 and CDR2 sequences are MNHEY and SVGAGI. The CDR3 runs 14 residues. The CDR3 reads CASSSTVSGNTIYF. The CDR3, as DNA: TGTGCCAGCAGTTCGACAGTCTCTGGAAACACCATATATTTT.

This clonotype was detected only a few times. The chain links TRBV6-1 to TRBJ2-7; no clear D. Germline CDR1 reads MNHNS; CDR2 reads SASEGT. The germline V and J ends were trimmed by 5 bases and 5 bases, with 16 bases remaining between them. The CDR3 totals 14 residues. DNA of the CDR3: TGTGCCAGCAGTCCGACTCTAGGTAGCAACGAGCAGTACTTC. It yields the protein CASSPTLGSNEQYF.

This clonotype was counted at least ten times. This chain uses TRBV7-8 with TRBJ1-4, with D unresolved. Germline CDR1 reads SGHVS; CDR2 reads FQNEAQ. V gave up 2 bases and J gave up 0 bases, with 10 bases separating them. This CDR3 spans 16 amino acids. The CDR3 here is CASSLRTFATNEKLFF. DNA for the CDR3: TGTGCCAGCAGCTTAAGGACCTTTGCAACTAATGAAAAACTGTTTTTT.

This clonotype showed up many times. V gene TRBV2 combines with J gene TRBJ1-1; D unclear. This CDR3 has 13 residues. Trimming took off 5 bases at V and 9 bases at J, with 16 bases between the two ends. The germline gives CDR1 SNHLY, CDR2 FYNNEI. This CDR3 reads CASSMSIGTKAFF. The CDR3, as DNA: TGTGCCAGCAGTATGTCGATCGGAACAAAAGCTTTCTTT.

V and J are TRBV20-1 and TRBJ2-7; D ambiguous. The CDR3 length is 13 residues. Germline V gene lookup returns CDR1 DFQATT and CDR2 SNEGSKA (reference sequence). Trimming left V 6 bases short and J 3 bases short, with 15 bases between. The CDR3 protein is CSARPDGRYEQYF. CDR3 nucleotide sequence: TGCAGTGCCAGACCGGACGGCCGCTACGAGCAGTACTTC.

This clonotype was detected ten times or more. The chain has TRBV3-1 and TRBJ2-5, with TRBD1 matching 9 bases. V lost 4 bases and J lost 4; bases outside the gene matches: 10. Per the germline V gene, CDR1 is LGHDT and CDR2 is YNNKEL (reference sequence). This CDR3 contains 16 residues. CDR3 sequence: CASSRINRGRGETQYF. CDR3 sequence (DNA): TGTGCCAGCAGCCGGATTAACAGGGGGCGAGGAGAGACCCAGTACTTC.

A few counts support this clonotype. The chain has TRBV6-5 and TRBJ2-7; D is possibly TRBD1 (6 bases). The CDR3 is made up of 15 amino acids. CDR1 is MNHEY and CDR2 is SVGAGI in the germline V gene. V was shortened by 1 base and J by 2 bases, with 12 bases between the two germline ends. The CDR3 DNA is TGTGCCAGCAGTTACTGGGCAGGGGAGACCTACGAGCAGTACTTC. It codes for CASSYWAGETYEQYF.

For this clonotype: A much larger clone differs from this one at a single base, so this may be a read error. V and J are TRBV18 and TRBJ1-6; 8 nucleotides agree with TRBD1. Germline CDR1 is KGHSH and CDR2 is LQKENI. This CDR3 spans 14 amino acids. In DNA form, the CDR3 reads TGTGCCTGCTCACCAGGGGGCTTTGATTCACCCCTCCACTTT. It yields the protein CACSPGGFDSPLHF.

The rearrangement joins TRBV4-2 to TRBJ1-2; 7 nucleotides agree with TRBD1. The junction had 10 bases not matched to a gene; V was cut back by 4 bases and J by 2 bases. The CDR3 spans 16 residues. CDR1 is LGHNA and CDR2 is YNFKEQ in the germline V gene. The CDR3 spells CASSPLGRGQNYGYTF. The CDR3 region has the DNA TGTGCCAGCAGCCCCCTCGGTAGGGGACAGAACTATGGCTACACCTTC.

The sample holds many counts of this clonotype. The J gene is TRBJ1-2, the V gene TRBV6-1; D is unresolved. Trimming removed 3 bases from V and 7 bases from J, with 24 bases in between. The CDR3 runs to 17 residues. Germline assignment: CDR1 MNHNS and CDR2 SASEGT. The CDR3 DNA reads as TGTGCCAGCAGTGACCAGCTAAGCCTCAGTGGGTACTCTGGCTACACCTTC. It yields the protein CASSDQLSLSGYSGYTF.

This clonotype was seen repeatedly, ten times or more. V usage is TRBV6-4 and J usage is TRBJ2-5; the D gene is possibly TRBD2 (7 bases). The V end was cut by 0 bases, the J end by 1 base, with 15 bases between. The CDR3 has 17 residues. Germline CDR1 reads MRHNA; CDR2 reads SNTAGT. The CDR3 loop is CASSDSRRGGGQETQYF. CDR3 DNA: TGTGCCAGCAGTGACTCAAGAAGGGGAGGGGGCCAAGAGACCCAGTACTTC.